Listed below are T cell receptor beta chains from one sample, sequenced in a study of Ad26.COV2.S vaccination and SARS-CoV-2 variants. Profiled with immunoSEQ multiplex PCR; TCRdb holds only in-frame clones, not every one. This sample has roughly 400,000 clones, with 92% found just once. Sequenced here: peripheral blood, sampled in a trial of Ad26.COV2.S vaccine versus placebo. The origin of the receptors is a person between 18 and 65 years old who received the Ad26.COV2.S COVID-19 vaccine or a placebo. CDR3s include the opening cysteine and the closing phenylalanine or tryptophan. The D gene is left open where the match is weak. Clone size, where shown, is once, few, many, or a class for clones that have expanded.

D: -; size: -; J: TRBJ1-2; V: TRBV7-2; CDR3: CASSFYTGPGGYTF; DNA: TGTGCCAGCAGCTTTTATACGGGTCCGGGGGGCTACACCTTC
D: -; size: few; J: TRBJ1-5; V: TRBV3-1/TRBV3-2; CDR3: CASSQDHVVGQPQHF; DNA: TGTGCCAGCAGCCAAGATCACGTAGTAGGTCAGCCCCAGCATTTT
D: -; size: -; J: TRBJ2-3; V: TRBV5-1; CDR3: CASGVKTSTDTQYF; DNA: TGCGCCAGCGGCGTAAAGACTAGCACAGATACGCAGTATTTT
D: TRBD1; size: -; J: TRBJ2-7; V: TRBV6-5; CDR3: CASSYGTGYYEQYF; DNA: TGTGCCAGCAGTTACGGGACAGGGTACTACGAGCAGTACTTC
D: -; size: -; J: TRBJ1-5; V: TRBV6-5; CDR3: CATGRGGSGQPQHF; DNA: TGTGCCACCGGTCGGGGGGGATCGGGTCAGCCCCAGCATTTT
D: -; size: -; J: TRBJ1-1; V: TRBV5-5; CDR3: CASSLAGEAFF; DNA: TGTGCCAGCAGCTTGGCTGGTGAAGCTTTCTTT
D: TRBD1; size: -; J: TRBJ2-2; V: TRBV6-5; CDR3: CASRGTGAGELFF; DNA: TGTGCCAGCAGGGGGACAGGGGCCGGGGAGCTGTTTTTT
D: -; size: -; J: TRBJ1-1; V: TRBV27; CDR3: CASSITGWANTEAFF; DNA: TGTGCCAGCAGTATTACAGGGTGGGCGAACACTGAAGCTTTCTTT
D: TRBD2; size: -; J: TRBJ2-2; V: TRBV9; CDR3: CASSAGTSGTHGELFF; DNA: TGTGCCAGCAGTGCCGGGACTAGCGGGACTCACGGGGAGCTGTTTTTT
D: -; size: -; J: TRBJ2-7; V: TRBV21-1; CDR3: CASSKDLPYEQYF; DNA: TGTGCCAGCAGCAAAGACCTACCCTACGAGCAGTACTTC
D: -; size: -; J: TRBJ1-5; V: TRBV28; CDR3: CASELSGNQPQHF; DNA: TGTGCCAGCGAATTAAGTGGGAATCAGCCCCAGCATTTT
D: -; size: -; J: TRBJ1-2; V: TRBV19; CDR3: CASTWDGGTNYGYTF; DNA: TGTGCCAGTACATGGGACGGAGGTACTAACTATGGCTACACCTTC